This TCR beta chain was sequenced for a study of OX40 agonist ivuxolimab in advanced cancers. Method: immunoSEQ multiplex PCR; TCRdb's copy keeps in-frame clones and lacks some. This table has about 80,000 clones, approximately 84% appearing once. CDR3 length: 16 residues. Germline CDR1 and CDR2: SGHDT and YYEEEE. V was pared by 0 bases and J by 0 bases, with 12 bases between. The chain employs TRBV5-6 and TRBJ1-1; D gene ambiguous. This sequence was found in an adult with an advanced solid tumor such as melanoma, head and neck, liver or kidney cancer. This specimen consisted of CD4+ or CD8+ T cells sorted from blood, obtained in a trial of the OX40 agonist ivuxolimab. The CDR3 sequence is CASSLGYQSMNTEAFF. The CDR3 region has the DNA TGTGCCAGCAGCTTGGGATATCAGAGCATGAACACTGAAGCTTTCTTT.